These T cell receptor beta chains were read from a single sample in a study of T cell responses to AZD1222 COVID-19 vaccine. TCRdb's copy holds only in-frame clones and misses some; the assay was immunoSEQ multiplex PCR. The sample has about 88,000 clones; roughly 89% are singletons. Specimen: peripheral blood, collected on day 0 of MenACWY control vaccination. Every receptor here comes from an adult in good health. Both conserved end residues are part of each CDR3. Each record gives: J gene, V gene, clone size, D gene, CDR3 protein, CDR3 DNA. The D gene is left open where the match is weak. The size field is filled for only some rows; it gives once, few, many or a size class.

TRBJ1-2	TRBV6-2/TRBV6-3	once	NA	CASSSDGFYGYTF	TGTGCCAGCAGTTCCGACGGATTCTATGGCTACACCTTC
TRBJ2-7	TRBV2	NA	NA	CASSSDTTYEQYF	TGTGCCAGCAGCTCAGACACAACCTACGAGCAGTACTTC
TRBJ2-7	TRBV15	NA	NA	CATSRDWGREQYF	TGTGCCACCAGCAGAGATTGGGGCCGCGAGCAGTACTTC
TRBJ1-2	TRBV6-1	NA	NA	CASSEARRDTYGYTF	TGTGCCAGCAGTGAAGCGCGCCGGGACACCTATGGCTACACCTTC
TRBJ1-4	TRBV6-5	NA	NA	CASSYSPQPLAEKLFF	TGTGCCAGCAGTTACTCGCCGCAGCCGTTAGCTGAAAAACTGTTTTTT
TRBJ1-1	TRBV28	NA	NA	CASSLWLYRNAEDTEAFF	TGTGCCAGCAGTTTATGGCTGTACAGGAACGCAGAGGACACTGAAGCTTTCTTT
TRBJ2-1	TRBV24-1	NA	NA	CATSDASYNEQFF	TGTGCCACCAGTGATGCCTCCTACAATGAGCAGTTCTTC
TRBJ2-1	TRBV7-6	once	NA	CASSLYPNPSNEQFF	TGTGCCAGCAGCTTATACCCAAACCCCTCCAATGAGCAGTTCTTC
TRBJ2-7	TRBV5-4	NA	NA	CASSFVLNSDSYEQYF	TGTGCCAGCAGCTTCGTTCTGAACAGTGACTCCTACGAGCAGTACTTC
TRBJ1-2	TRBV28	NA	NA	CASSHPPGGGASYGYTF	TGTGCCAGCAGTCACCCTCCCGGGGGGGGCGCGAGCTATGGCTACACCTTC
TRBJ2-7	TRBV7-2	NA	TRBD2	CASSVGGAMDYEQYF	TGTGCCAGCAGCGTCGGGGGGGCTATGGACTACGAGCAGTACTTC
TRBJ1-5	TRBV19	NA	NA	CASSISRAKNQPQHF	TGTGCCAGTAGTATCAGCAGGGCTAAAAATCAGCCCCAGCATTTT
TRBJ1-5	TRBV19	NA	NA	CASSAVSGGGPQHF	TGTGCCAGTAGTGCAGTCTCCGGCGGGGGGCCCCAGCATTTT
TRBJ1-1	TRBV24-1	NA	NA	CATSDTGWGEAFF	TGTGCCACCAGTGACACAGGGTGGGGTGAAGCTTTCTTT
TRBJ2-7	TRBV19	NA	TRBD1	CASSSGGPYEQYF	TGTGCCAGTAGTTCAGGGGGACCCTACGAGCAGTACTTC
TRBJ1-6	TRBV6-5	NA	TRBD1	CATNNFDRGRDHHF	TGTGCCACAAATAACTTTGACAGGGGCCGCGATCACCACTTT
TRBJ2-3	TRBV10-3	NA	TRBD2	CAISETTSGGVRDTQYF	TGTGCCATCAGTGAGACGACTAGCGGGGGTGTACGGGATACGCAGTATTTT
TRBJ2-7	TRBV5-1	NA	TRBD1	CASSLGQGPYEQYF	TGCGCCAGCAGCTTAGGACAGGGGCCCTACGAGCAGTACTTC
TRBJ1-4	TRBV27	NA	NA	CASRPRRGEREKLFF	TGTGCCAGCAGACCTAGGAGGGGGGAGAGAGAAAAACTGTTTTTT
TRBJ2-1	TRBV15	NA	NA	CATSNAGTYNEQFF	TGTGCCACCAGCAATGCGGGAACCTACAATGAGCAGTTCTTC